This section outlines one T cell receptor (beta chain) sequence together with its context. The sample is drawn from a study of control samples from healthy donors and cancer patients. TCRdb's copy holds only in-frame clones and misses some; the assay was immunoSEQ multiplex PCR. The profile shows about 160,000 clones, 90% to 95% of them singletons. The CDR3 is 16 residues long. J was trimmed by 0 bases and V by 4 bases; bases with no gene match: 9. CDR1 and CDR2 from the germline V gene are SGDLS and YYNGEE. The gene calls are TRBV9 and TRBJ1-2; TRBD1 agrees at 7 bases. Sequencing was done on a sample of blood. This sequence was found in an older woman in good health. CDR3 sequence (DNA): TGTGCCAGCAGCCTGAACCGGGACAGCTCTAACTATGGCTACACCTTC. It codes for CASSLNRDSSNYGYTF.